The next 11 T cell receptor beta chains were all read from a single sample in a study of shared clonotypes between healthy human individuals. Positively selected for CCR7, the CD45RO-negative cells used as naive CD8 cells excluded terminally differentiated effector memory CD45RA+ cells. Generated by immunoSEQ multiplex PCR, the TCRdb table keeps only in-frame clones and is missing some. The sample contains over 2,000,000 clones, over 85% of which appear only once. The sample taken for sequencing was naive CD8+ T cells from PBMCs. The receptor source for this set is a man younger than 30 in good health. Some clones in this sample may be carry-over from other donors' samples.

The rearrangement links TRBV9 to TRBJ2-1; D uncertain. The V gene's germline CDR1 is SGDLS and CDR2 YYNGEE. The CDR3 totals 17 residues. Trimming took off 0 bases at V and 0 bases at J, with 13 bases between the two ends. The CDR3 protein is CASSVVERLSSYNEQFF. The CDR3 nucleotides read TGTGCCAGCAGCGTAGTCGAGCGCCTAAGCTCCTACAATGAGCAGTTCTTC.

The genes are TRBV5-1 and TRBJ1-4; 9 bases align to TRBD1. The CDR3 is 14 residues long. With V trimmed by 3 bases and J by 6 bases, 3 bases remained unmatched. The germline gives CDR1 SGHRS, CDR2 YFSETQ. The CDR3 DNA reads as TGCGCCAGCAGCTCCGACAGGGGGGATGAAAAACTGTTTTTT. It encodes CASSSDRGDEKLFF.

V gene TRBV4-1 combines with J gene TRBJ1-1, with no clear D. The germline gives CDR1 MGHRA, CDR2 YSYEKL. The CDR3 has 17 residues. V gave up 1 base and J gave up 1 base, with 16 bases separating them. The CDR3 DNA follows: TGCGCCAGCAGCCAAGTAGTAATGGGCGTCCCGAACACTGAAGCTTTCTTT. Translation gives CASSQVVMGVPNTEAFF.

This chain connects TRBV11-2 to TRBJ2-7; D is perhaps TRBD1 (6 bases). The CDR3 loop spans 15 amino acids. CDR1 and CDR2 from the germline V gene are SGHAT and FQNNGV. Trimming stripped 5 bases from V and 0 bases from J, with 14 bases between. The CDR3 spells CASSRYWTDSYEQYF. The CDR3 region has the DNA TGTGCCAGCAGCCGATACTGGACAGACTCCTACGAGCAGTACTTC.

The chain is built from TRBV18 and TRBJ2-7, with D unresolved. V was clipped by 0 bases and J by 4 bases, with 7 bases between them. This CDR3 comprises 13 residues. CDR1 KGHSH and CDR2 LQKENI come from the germline V gene. CDR3 coding DNA: TGTGCCAGCTCACCACCTCAGGATTACGAGCAGTACTTC. Encoded protein: CASSPPQDYEQYF.

This clone was observed a single time. The rearrangement uses TRBV9 and TRBJ1-1; the D gene is possibly TRBD1 (5 bases). V was trimmed by 0 bases and J by 3 bases, leaving 12 bases between them. Germline CDR1 and CDR2: SGDLS and YYNGEE. The CDR3 covers 15 residues. The CDR3 reads CASSVDGRGHTEAFF. The DNA for the CDR3 is TGTGCCAGCAGCGTAGACGGGCGGGGCCACACTGAAGCTTTCTTT.

V usage is TRBV6-1 and J usage is TRBJ2-7, with 8 bases matching TRBD2. Germline CDR1 reads MNHNS; CDR2 reads SASEGT. The CDR3 loop spans 14 amino acids. The V segment lost 2 bases and the J segment 3 bases; nucleotides outside the gene matches: 3. CDR3 amino acids: CASSELGTSYEQYF. DNA of the CDR3: TGTGCCAGCAGTGAACTAGGGACTAGCTACGAGCAGTACTTC.

V usage is TRBV29-1 and J usage is TRBJ1-1, with a possible D match to TRBD1 (6 bases). Per the germline V gene, CDR1 is SQVTM and CDR2 is ANQGSEA. V was shortened by 2 bases and J by 0 bases, with 13 bases between the two germline ends. The CDR3 is 15 residues long. Here the CDR3 reads CSVENTGIMNTEAFF. The DNA of the CDR3 is TGCAGCGTTGAAAATACAGGGATAATGAACACTGAAGCTTTCTTT.

The gene calls are TRBV9 and TRBJ1-2; 10 positions agree with TRBD1. J was trimmed by 4 bases and V by 4 bases; bases with no gene match: 4. Germline CDR1 is SGDLS and CDR2 is YYNGEE. The CDR3 is made up of 14 amino acids. CDR3 loop: CASSPGTGAYGYTF. In nucleotides, the CDR3 is TGTGCCAGCAGCCCCGGGACAGGGGCCTATGGCTACACCTTC.

The chain couples TRBV25-1 to TRBJ2-1, with a weak D call TRBD1 (5 bases). CDR3 length: 17 amino acids. Germline lookup yields CDR1 MGHDK and CDR2 SYGVNS. V was clipped by 6 bases and J by 2 bases, with 20 bases between them. The CDR3 DNA reads as TGTGCCAGCAGCTCCCGGAAGAGGACACTAACCTACAATGAGCAGTTCTTC. Its translation: CASSSRKRTLTYNEQFF.

In its sample, this clone was seen a few times. This chain connects TRBV9 to TRBJ1-1; 8 nucleotides agree with TRBD1. CDR1 is SGDLS, CDR2 YYNGEE, per germline. The CDR3 spans 14 residues. The V segment lost 4 bases and the J segment 3 bases; nucleotides outside the gene matches: 5. The CDR3, as DNA: TGTGCCAGCAGCCGGACAGGGTCCTACACTGAAGCTTTCTTT. It yields the protein CASSRTGSYTEAFF.